The source of this T cell receptor (beta chain) is a study of blood T cell repertoires in COVID-19. As processed by the authors: Cell counts per sample came from amplifying reference gene primers. Method: immunoSEQ multiplex PCR; TCRdb's copy keeps in-frame clones and lacks some. The V and J calls and clone size are taken from that table; D and trimming were inferred from the DNA. In the table there are 120,000 or so clones, just under 80% of which are singletons. Germline CDR1 is SNHLY and CDR2 is FYNNEI. The CDR3 sequence is 17 residues long. Germline trimming cut 4 bases from V and 4 bases from J; bases unmatched to any gene: 15.

What was sequenced was peripheral blood. The sequence was collected from a human donor in a cohort sampled during active COVID-19. This chain uses TRBV2 with TRBJ1-2; 7 bases line up with TRBD1. The CDR3 reads CASSVPRQGARIYGYTF. The CDR3 coding sequence is TGTGCCAGCAGTGTACCCAGACAGGGAGCCAGGATCTATGGCTACACCTTC.